Listed below are T cell receptor beta chains from one sample, sequenced in a study of T cell responses to AZD1222 COVID-19 vaccine. Using immunoSEQ multiplex PCR, the repertoire was profiled, and TCRdb retains in-frame clones only, with some absent. The sample contains under 35,000 clones, about 88% of which appear only once. The source was peripheral blood, collected on day 0 of AZD1222 vaccination. The source of these receptors is an adult in good health. Both conserved end residues are part of each CDR3. D genes are given only for firm matches. Clone size, where shown, is once, few, many, or a class for clones that have expanded.

clone_size j_call d_call v_call cdr3_aa cdr3_nt
- TRBJ1-4 - TRBV5-1 CASSFAGASNEKLFF TGCGCCAGCAGCTTTGCAGGGGCCTCTAATGAAAAACTGTTTTTT
- TRBJ2-3 - TRBV6-5 CASSKGGADTQYF TGTGCCAGCTCAAAAGGAGGGGCAGATACGCAGTATTTT
- TRBJ1-2 - TRBV6-6 CASTRNREVNYGYTF TGTGCCAGCACCCGGAACAGGGAAGTTAACTATGGCTACACCTTC
- TRBJ1-5 - TRBV12-5 CASGLKGTEQPQHF TGTGCTAGTGGTTTAAAAGGGACGGAGCAGCCCCAGCATTTT
- TRBJ2-2 TRBD1 TRBV6-6 CASSREWTGRTGELFF TGTGCCAGCAGTCGAGAATGGACAGGACGCACCGGGGAGCTGTTTTTT
few TRBJ2-3 - TRBV30 CAWGTSQDASTQYF TGTGCCTGGGGAACTAGTCAGGACGCAAGTACGCAGTATTTT
- TRBJ1-1 - TRBV10-3 CATLGESMNTEAFF TGTGCCACCTTGGGGGAGTCCATGAACACTGAAGCTTTCTTT
- TRBJ1-2 - TRBV7-9 CASSLERTSHGYTF TGTGCCAGCAGCTTAGAGAGGACTAGTCATGGCTACACCTTC
- TRBJ2-3 - TRBV7-9 CASSPPRGYTDTQYF TGTGCCAGCAGCCCGCCCCGGGGGTACACAGATACGCAGTATTTT
- TRBJ1-2 - TRBV15 CATSQGSNYGYTF TGTGCCACCTCCCAGGGTTCTAACTATGGCTACACCTTC
- TRBJ2-3 - TRBV7-2 CASSMYTDTQYF TGTGCCAGCAGCATGTACACAGATACGCAGTATTTT
- TRBJ2-7 TRBD2 TRBV27 CASSLSPGGREQYF TGTGCCAGCAGTTTATCGCCGGGGGGGAGAGAGCAGTACTTC
- TRBJ1-1 - TRBV30 CAWSVGGYTEAFF TGTGCCTGGAGTGTAGGCGGTTACACTGAAGCTTTCTTT
- TRBJ1-1 - TRBV6-4 CASREQGNTEAFF TGTGCCAGCAGAGAACAGGGAAACACTGAAGCTTTCTTT
- TRBJ1-1 - TRBV19 CASTPGPNTEAFF TGTGCCAGTACCCCGGGTCCCAACACTGAAGCTTTCTTT
once TRBJ1-5 - TRBV19 CASSAGPKGQPQHF TGTGCCAGTAGCGCGGGACCCAAGGGCCAGCCCCAGCATTTT